This T cell receptor beta chain comes out of a study of shared clonotypes between healthy human individuals. Per the germline V gene, CDR1 is MNHNS and CDR2 is SASEGT. This CDR3 contains 15 residues. Trimming took 9 bases from V and 0 from J, leaving 15 bases between them. On this clone: Its antigen is currently unknown.

Whole-study results and caveats: A handful of donors showed sharing of 4.5% to 5% of naive CD4 clonotypes. Among the subsets, naive ones generally showed larger estimated richness than memory ones. A limitation of the genetic and exposure-history diversity represented arose from few donors.

Running of the assay took place at deep level. Method: immunoSEQ multiplex PCR; TCRdb's copy keeps in-frame clones and lacks some. The sample consists of some 380,000 clones, roughly 96% of them appearing once. The chain combines TRBV6-1 with TRBJ2-1, with a possible D match to TRBD2 (5 bases). The specimen sequenced was memory CD8+ T cells sorted from blood. Subset defined: CD45RO+ cells pooled with CCR7-negative TemRA cells. This clonotype originated in a man aged 25 to 40 in good health. CDR3 in DNA: TGTGCCAGAAAAAAACTAGTGACCTCCTACAATGAGCAGTTCTTC. It specifies CARKKLVTSYNEQFF.